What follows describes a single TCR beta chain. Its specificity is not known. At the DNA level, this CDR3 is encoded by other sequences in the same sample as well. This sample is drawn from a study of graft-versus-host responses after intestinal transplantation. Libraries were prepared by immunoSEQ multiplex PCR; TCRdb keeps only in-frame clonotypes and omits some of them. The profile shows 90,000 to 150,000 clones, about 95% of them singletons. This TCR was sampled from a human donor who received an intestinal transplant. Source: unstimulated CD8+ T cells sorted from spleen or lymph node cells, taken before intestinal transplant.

CDR3 in DNA: TGTGCCAGCAGTCTAGGAGGTGGGCCGTCCTACGAGCAGTACTTC. Its translation: CASSLGGGPSYEQYF. The chain couples TRBV9 to TRBJ2-7; weak D call: TRBD2 (5 bases). The CDR3 sequence is 15 residues long. V was pared by 5 bases and J by 1 base, with 16 bases between. Germline lookup yields CDR1 SGDLS and CDR2 YYNGEE.